The 13 T cell receptor beta chains below were found in one sample sequenced in a study of cytomegalovirus exposure and HLA in healthy donors. 60 Vbeta and 13 Jbeta primers were used in PCR. The table came from immunoSEQ multiplex PCR; TCRdb's copy has only in-frame clones and leaves some out. The sample has 120,000 to 150,000 clones, about 80% seen once; the top ten hold under 2%. Sequencing used PBMCs. All receptors come from a woman aged 40-49 years in good health and CMV-seronegative.

This CDR3 reads CASSFLRTEQYF. CDR3 coding DNA: TGTGCCAGCAGTTTCCTTCGGACAGAGCAGTACTTC. The V and J genes are TRBV28 and TRBJ2-7, with a tentative D call TRBD1 (5 bases). Germline V CDR1 and CDR2: MDHEN, SYDVKM. V shed 3 bases and J shed 7 bases, with 10 bases lying between them. This CDR3 comprises 12 residues.

The chain carries TRBV5-1 and TRBJ2-7; D remains ambiguous. The CDR3 is made up of 12 amino acids. Between the trimmed V and J ends, which lost 0 bases and 6 bases, there was a span of 7 bases. CDR1 SGHRS and CDR2 YFSETQ come from the germline V gene. CDR3 DNA: TGCGCCAGCAGCTTGGGAGCATCCGAGCAGTACTTC. Its translation: CASSLGASEQYF.

The chain combines TRBV29-1 with TRBJ1-2, with D possibly matching TRBD1 (5 bases). CDR1 SQVTM and CDR2 ANQGSEA come from the germline V gene. V was trimmed by 1 base and J by 11 bases, leaving 14 bases between them. The CDR3 runs to 12 residues. CDR3 sequence reads: CSVEGGDRTYTF. Written as DNA, the CDR3 is TGCAGCGTTGAAGGAGGTGACAGAACGTACACCTTC.

In its sample, this clone was seen once. This sequence joins TRBV6-4 and TRBJ2-2, with D tentatively TRBD1 (5 bases). V shed 5 bases and J shed 4 bases, with 5 bases lying between them. Germline V gene data show CDR1 as MRHNA and CDR2 as SNTAGT. The CDR3 totals 12 residues. In DNA form, the CDR3 reads TGTGCCAGCAGTAGGGGCACCGGGGAGCTGTTTTTT. It translates to CASSRGTGELFF.

The chain carries TRBV30 and TRBJ2-3; 9 positions agree with TRBD2. The CDR3 is 14 amino acids. Trimming at V came to 3 bases and at J to 3 bases, leaving 4 bases not matched to a gene. The V gene's germline CDR1 is GTSNPN and CDR2 SVGIG (reference sequence). DNA for the CDR3: TGTGCCTGGAGAGTTGCGGGAGGGACAGATACGCAGTATTTT. It codes for CAWRVAGGTDTQYF.

This clone was picked up one time. The chain is built from TRBV6-5 and TRBJ1-1; tentative D call: TRBD1 (5 bases). CDR3 length equals 15 residues. V was cut by 5 bases and J by 1 base, with 14 bases left in between. Per the germline V gene, CDR1 is MNHEY and CDR2 is SVGAGI. The CDR3, as DNA: TGTGCCAGCAGTACTCGAGGGGAGGGGAACACTGAAGCTTTCTTT. It codes for CASSTRGEGNTEAFF.

The chain couples TRBV4-3 to TRBJ1-2; 7 bases agree with TRBD1. Germline V gene data show CDR1 as LGHNA and CDR2 as YSLEER. The CDR3 loop spans 15 amino acids. V was clipped by 4 bases and J by 6 bases; unmatched bases: 11. CDR3 loop: CASSLYRQGGDGYTF. In DNA form, the CDR3 reads TGCGCCAGCAGCCTATATCGACAGGGCGGGGATGGCTACACCTTC.

The chain recombines TRBV9 with TRBJ2-2; D possibly corresponds to TRBD2 (5 bases). This CDR3 is built from 13 residues. Trimming removed 0 bases from V and 5 bases from J, with 5 bases in between. Germline loops: CDR1 SGDLS, CDR2 YYNGEE. This CDR3 reads CASSVGGTGELFF. CDR3 DNA: TGTGCCAGCAGCGTAGGAGGGACCGGGGAGCTGTTTTTT.

The chain joins TRBV19 to TRBJ1-1; D gene unclear. Germline V gives CDR1 LNHDA, CDR2 SQIVND (reference sequence). The CDR3 loop spans 17 amino acids. With 1 base removed from V and 5 bases from J, the gap between germline ends came to 20 bases. Written as DNA, the CDR3 is TGTGCCAGTAGTATAGTCTATCGGGGAAACCAATGGACTGAAGCTTTCTTT. Amino acids: CASSIVYRGNQWTEAFF.

This rearrangement joins TRBV15 to TRBJ1-6, with D possibly being TRBD1 (5 bases). This CDR3 has 14 amino acids. CDR1 and CDR2 (germline): LNHNV, YYDKDF (reference sequence). The V end lost 2 bases, the J end lost 6 bases, and 8 bases lay between the germline ends. CDR3 amino acids: CATSRQGGNSPLHF. As DNA, the CDR3 is TGTGCCACCAGCAGACAGGGCGGTAATTCACCCCTCCACTTT.

The rearrangement uses TRBV28 and TRBJ1-1; the D gene is possibly TRBD1 (5 bases). CDR3 length: 12 amino acids. Per the germline V gene, CDR1 is MDHEN and CDR2 is SYDVKM. Trimming left V 7 bases short and J 7 bases short, with 13 bases between. This CDR3 reads CASNPRGLEAFF. The CDR3 DNA reads as TGTGCCAGCAACCCTAGGGGCCTTGAAGCTTTCTTT.

The chain carries TRBV28 and TRBJ2-3; the D gene is possibly TRBD2 (6 bases). This CDR3 is built from 15 residues. The V end was cut by 3 bases, the J end by 0 bases, with 10 bases between. The germline V gene has CDR1 MDHEN and CDR2 SYDVKM. CDR3 sequence (DNA): TGTGCCAGCAGTTTGGGTAGCGGCAGCACAGATACGCAGTATTTT. It yields the protein CASSLGSGSTDTQYF.

This chain uses TRBV7-9 with TRBJ1-2, with 9 bases that match TRBD1. CDR1 SEHNR and CDR2 FQNEAQ come from the germline V gene (reference sequence). The CDR3 has 17 amino acids. V gave up 5 bases and J gave up 5 bases; unmatched junction bases: 15. The CDR3 region has the DNA TGTGCCAGCAGCGGAGGCGGGACAGGGATGTCGGGGTATGGCTACACCTTC. It encodes CASSGGGTGMSGYGYTF.